The entry below describes one T cell receptor (beta chain). Its antigen is not yet known. The sample holds no much larger clone one base away, and base qualities are not on file. The treatment or condition label, as the study defines it: allogeneic hematopoietic cell transplantation with graft depleted of TCRalphabeta T cells and CD19 B cells. The transplant recipients were children given TCRalphabeta/CD19-depleted allogeneic hematopoietic cell grafts. These data come from a study of T-cell reconstitution after alpha-beta-depleted transplantation in children (TCRdb year 2016). Background on the whole study: T-cell immune reconstitution after TCRalphabeta/CD19-depleted allogeneic hematopoietic cell transplantation in children was quantitatively tracked in the study by means of TCR repertoire profiling. Results the study describes overall, beyond this receptor: The high TCRbeta diversity at day 60 in some patients was ascribed to recipient T cells and intrathymic progenitors that had survived conditioning. Over the following months the frequencies of hyperexpanded clones went down, and after one year T-cell counts and TCRbeta diversity were mostly credited to newly produced T cells. About two months after transplant, the apparently early recovery of alphabetaT-cell counts reportedly depended on just several hundred clones that had expanded rapidly and came from non-depleted graft cells.

Library preparation used PCR. Sequencing instrument: Illumina HiSeq 2500. Molecular barcoding was employed in the preparation of TCR libraries, with unique molecular identifiers being used to normalize TCRbeta repertoire quantification. TCRdb reworked the public reads: Q25 trimming with fastp, MiXCR clone assembly, productive beta chains retained. Rows are combined by CDR3 protein, so each entry shows the most common genes and DNA. This sample comprises roughly 670,000 distinct CDR3 sequences, under 15% of them detected only once. The leading ten clones occupy 0.75% to 0.85% of the sample. The CDR3 runs 15 amino acids, cysteine and phenylalanine included. Only CDR3 DNA remains: 45 bases, in frame from the first base. Here V drops 2 bases and J drops 6 bases, and the junction holds 5 bases not matched to any gene.

The sequencing here drew on PBMCs, taken before TCRalphabeta/CD19-depleted stem cell transplant. This TCR was sampled from a girl aged 2 to 9 with congenital amegakaryocytic thrombocytopenia, due to receive a stem cell transplant. The chain couples TRBV12-3 or TRBV12-4 to TRBJ2-2, with TRBD2 matching 8 junction bases. The nucleotides read TGTGCCAGCAGTTTATTCGGGACTAGTCCCGGGGAGCTGTTTTTT. It translates to CASSLFGTSPGELFF.